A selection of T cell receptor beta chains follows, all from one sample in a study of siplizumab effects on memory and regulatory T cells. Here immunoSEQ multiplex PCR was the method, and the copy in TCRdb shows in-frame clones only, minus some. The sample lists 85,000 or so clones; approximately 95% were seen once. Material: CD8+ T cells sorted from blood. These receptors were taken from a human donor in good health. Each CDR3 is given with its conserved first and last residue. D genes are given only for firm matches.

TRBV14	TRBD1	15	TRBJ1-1	CASSHEQGVNTEAFF
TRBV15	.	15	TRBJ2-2	CATSSPSFSAGELFF
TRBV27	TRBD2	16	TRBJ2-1	CASSLLLAGGPGEQFF
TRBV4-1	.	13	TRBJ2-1	CASSQDKGNEQFF
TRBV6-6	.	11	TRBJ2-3	CASSPWDTQYF
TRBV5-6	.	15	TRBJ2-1	CASSFGQGPYNEQFF
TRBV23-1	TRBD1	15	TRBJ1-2	CASSRRQGANYGYTF
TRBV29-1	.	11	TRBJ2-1	CSVEEYGAWFF
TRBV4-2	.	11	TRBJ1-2	CASSQGNGYTF
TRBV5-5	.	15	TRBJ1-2	CASSLWSQGDYGYTF
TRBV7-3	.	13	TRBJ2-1	CASSRELNNEQFF
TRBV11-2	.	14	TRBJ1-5	CASSFSGFNQPQHF
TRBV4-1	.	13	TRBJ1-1	CASSQGAGTEAFF
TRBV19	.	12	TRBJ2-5	CASSIWGETQYF
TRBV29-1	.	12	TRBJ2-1	CSVARRDNEQFF
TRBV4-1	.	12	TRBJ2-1	CASSRGDNEQFF
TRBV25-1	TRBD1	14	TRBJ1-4	CASSYRDRGEKLFF
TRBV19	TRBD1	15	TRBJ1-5	CASSLTGGSNQPQHF
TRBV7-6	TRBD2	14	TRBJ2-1	CASSHGTSRSEQFF
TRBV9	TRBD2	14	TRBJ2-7	CASSVGSSGIEQYF
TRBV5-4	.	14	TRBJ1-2	CASSLVPAAYGYTF
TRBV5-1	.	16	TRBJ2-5	CASSLGQGGLLATQYF
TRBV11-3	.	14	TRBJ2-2	CASSARGRTGELFF
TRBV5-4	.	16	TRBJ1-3	CASSAMDNKAGNTIYF
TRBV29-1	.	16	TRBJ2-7	CSSSGGGAGGPYEQYF
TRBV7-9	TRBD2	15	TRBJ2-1	CASSRTSGPYNEQFF
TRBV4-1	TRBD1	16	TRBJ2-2	CASSSSGTGVAGELFF
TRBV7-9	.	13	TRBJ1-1	CASSPSAQEEAFF
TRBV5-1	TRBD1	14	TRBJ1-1	CASKTGAGDTEAFF
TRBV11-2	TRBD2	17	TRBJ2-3	CASSLEPSGRVTDTQYF
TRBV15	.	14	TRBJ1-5	CATRKEGVSQPQHF
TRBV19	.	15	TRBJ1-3	CASNLQNRFGNTIYF
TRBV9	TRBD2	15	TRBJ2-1	CASSVEGTSGSEQFF
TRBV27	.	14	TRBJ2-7	CASSFMGVGYEQYF
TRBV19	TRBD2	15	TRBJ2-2	CASSMSAGGTGELFF